This is a list of T cell receptor beta chains from one sample in a study of blood T cell repertoires in COVID-19. The table came from immunoSEQ multiplex PCR; TCRdb's copy has only in-frame clones and leaves some out. This table holds 26,000 or so clones, 90% found once. Sequencing was performed on peripheral blood. The receptor source for this set is a human donor in a cohort sampled during active COVID-19. Both conserved end residues are part of each CDR3. The order of the fields is V gene, clone size, D gene, J gene, CDR3 DNA, CDR3 protein. D genes are given only for firm matches. Rows may omit the clone size; those that give it use once, few, many or a size class.

>TRBV4-1|NA|NA|TRBJ1-5
TGCGCCAGCAGCCAAGCTTGGGGCAGGGGTGGAAATCAGCCCCAGCATTTT
CASSQAWGRGGNQPQHF
>TRBV7-2|NA|TRBD2|TRBJ2-1
TGTGCCAGCAGCTTAGCGTGGGTAGCGGGAGTACCAGGAAATGAGCAGTTCTTC
CASSLAWVAGVPGNEQFF
>TRBV9|NA|NA|TRBJ1-6
TGTGCCAGCAGCCCCACGTGGAGGGAACGATCACCCCTCCACTTT
CASSPTWRERSPLHF
>TRBV5-1|NA|NA|TRBJ2-1
TGCGCCACAAAAGAGCCTACGGGGAATGAGCAGTTCTTC
CATKEPTGNEQFF
>TRBV6-1|NA|NA|TRBJ2-2
TGTGCCAGCAGTGAGCGGCCTGACACCGGGGAGCTGTTTTTT
CASSERPDTGELFF
>TRBV11-3|NA|NA|TRBJ2-2
TGTGCCAGCAGTTCAGGGTCCGGGGAGCTGTTTTTT
CASSSGSGELFF
>TRBV7-9|NA|NA|TRBJ2-1
TGTGCCAGCAGCTCCTCCAATGAGCAGTTCTTC
CASSSSNEQFF
>TRBV4-3|NA|NA|TRBJ1-1
TGCGCCAGCAGCCAAGACTTGAACACTGAAGCTTTCTTT
CASSQDLNTEAFF
>TRBV10-2|NA|NA|TRBJ1-1
TGCGCCAGCAAAATGGGAGGGAACACTGAAGCTTTCTTT
CASKMGGNTEAFF
>TRBV19|once|NA|TRBJ2-3
TGTGCCAGTAGGTTCCAGGGCACAGATACGCAGTATTTT
CASRFQGTDTQYF